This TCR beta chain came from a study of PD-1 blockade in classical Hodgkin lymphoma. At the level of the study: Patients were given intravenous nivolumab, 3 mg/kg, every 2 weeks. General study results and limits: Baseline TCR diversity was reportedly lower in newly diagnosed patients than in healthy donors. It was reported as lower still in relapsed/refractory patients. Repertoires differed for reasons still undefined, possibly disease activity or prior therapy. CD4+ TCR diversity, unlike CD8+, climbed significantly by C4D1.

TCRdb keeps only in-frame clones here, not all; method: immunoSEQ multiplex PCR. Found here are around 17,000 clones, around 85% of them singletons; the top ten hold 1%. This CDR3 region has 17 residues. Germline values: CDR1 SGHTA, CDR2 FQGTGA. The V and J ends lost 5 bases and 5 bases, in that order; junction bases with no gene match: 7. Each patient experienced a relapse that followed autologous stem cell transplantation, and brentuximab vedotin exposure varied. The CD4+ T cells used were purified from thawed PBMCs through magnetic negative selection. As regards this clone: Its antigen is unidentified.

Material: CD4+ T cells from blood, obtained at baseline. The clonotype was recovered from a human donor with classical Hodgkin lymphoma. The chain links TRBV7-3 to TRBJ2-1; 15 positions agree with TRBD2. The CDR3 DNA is TGTGCCAGCAGCCGGACTAGCGGGGGGGCCGCCAACAATGAGCAGTTCTTC. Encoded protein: CASSRTSGGAANNEQFF. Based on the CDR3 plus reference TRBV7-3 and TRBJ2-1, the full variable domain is GAGVSQTPSNKVTEKGKYVELRCDPISGHTALYWYRQSLGQGPEFLIYFQGTGAADDSGLPNDRFFAVRPEGSVSTLKIQRTERGDSAVYLCASSRTSGGAANNEQFFGPGTRLTVL.